In its sample, the clone carrying this TCR beta chain was seen many times. Its matching antigen is unknown. Germline values: CDR1 MNHEY, CDR2 SMNVEV (reference sequence). The CDR3 contains 15 residues. V gave up 6 bases and J gave up 3 bases; unmatched junction bases: 5. Unique molecular identifiers were used to barcode this TCRbeta library. TCRdb reanalysed the PCR reads using MiXCR and keeps one entry per CDR3 protein. This sample carries about 460,000 distinct CDR3 sequences, about 10% of them seen once, and the ten largest clones take around 2%. This specimen comes from a study of T-cell reconstitution after alpha-beta-depleted transplantation in children. Study results and caveats: Expanded clones from the graft, numbering several hundred, reportedly supplied alpha-beta T cells about two months after transplant.

The source material was PBMCs, sampled before TCRalphabeta/CD19-depleted stem cell transplant. This chain connects TRBV27 to TRBJ2-3; 11 nucleotides line up with TRBD2. This sequence originates from a child under 10 years old with inherited bone marrow failure, due to receive a stem cell transplant. CDR3 sequence reads: CASRRLAGSTDTQYF. In nucleotides, the CDR3 is TGTGCCAGCAGACGACTAGCGGGGTCTACAGATACGCAGTATTTT.